This T cell receptor beta chain originates from a study of blood T cell repertoires in COVID-19. Assay: immunoSEQ multiplex PCR; the TCRdb copy retains only in-frame clones and omits some. Among about 34,000 clones listed, over 90% were seen once. This CDR3 has 18 amino acids. Germline V gene lookup returns CDR1 GTSNPN and CDR2 SVGIG (reference sequence). V lost 0 bases, J lost 2 bases, and 10 bases stayed unmatched. This chain links TRBV30 with TRBJ2-1, with 10 positions matching TRBD2. The TCR comes from a human donor in a cohort sampled during active COVID-19. Material: peripheral blood. The CDR3 sequence is CAWSVLAGPRGAYNEQFF. As DNA, the CDR3 is TGTGCCTGGAGTGTACTAGCGGGACCAAGGGGGGCCTACAATGAGCAGTTCTTC.